The 23 T cell receptor beta chains below were found in one sample sequenced in a study of CD8 T cells in ankylosing spondylitis. TCRdb itself ran the 5' RACE reads through MiXCR, one entry per CDR3 protein. Here the sample spans under 850,000 distinct CDR3 sequences, around 19% being singletons. Overall study results and limits: Under 10 highly homologous variants formed a TCR beta motif that appeared characteristic of ankylosing spondylitis blood.

Their specific antigens are unknown. Source material: blood, either unsorted or a sorted T cell fraction (not recorded which). The receptor set was obtained from a male donor with ankylosing spondylitis.

On this clonotype itself: This clone may be a read error of a much larger clone one base away. The CDR3 coding sequence is TGTGCCAGCATTCTCTACGAGCAGTACTTC. This sequence encodes CASILYEQYF. V and J are TRBV12-3 or TRBV12-4 and TRBJ2-7; D unclear. This CDR3 contains 10 residues. V gave up 7 bases and J gave up 3 bases, with 4 bases separating them.

This clonotype turned up a few times. This rearrangement joins TRBV15 to TRBJ1-6; D not certain. Germline V gives CDR1 LNHNV, CDR2 YYDKDF (reference sequence). The CDR3 runs 12 residues. The ends were cut back, 0 bases at V and 9 bases at J, with 3 bases in the middle. The CDR3 sequence is CATSRDSSPLHF. The DNA of the CDR3 is TGTGCCACCAGCAGAGATAGTTCACCCCTCCACTTT.

The sample holds many counts of this clonotype. The CDR3 sequence is CASSLGQGPSGANVLTF. CDR3 bases: TGTGCCAGCAGTCTTGGACAGGGACCCTCTGGGGCCAACGTCCTGACTTTC. This chain links TRBV12-3 or TRBV12-4 with TRBJ2-6; 8 bases match TRBD1. V shed 5 bases, J shed 0 bases, and the junction held 6 bases outside the gene matches. This CDR3 is 17 amino acids long.

CDR3 in amino acids: CASSQGVSGNTIYF. DNA for the CDR3: TGTGCCAGCAGCCAAGGGGTCTCTGGAAACACCATATATTTT. The chain joins TRBV3-1 to TRBJ1-3; D remains unclear. The CDR3 covers 14 residues. The germline V gene encodes CDR1 LGHDT and CDR2 YNNKEL (reference sequence). Trimming took 1 base from V and 0 from J, leaving 4 bases between them.

The chain links TRBV20-1 to TRBJ2-7, with 7 bases lining up with TRBD1. The CDR3 is 13 amino acids. Germline V gene data show CDR1 as DFQATT and CDR2 as SNEGSKA (reference sequence). Losses at the gene ends were 2 bases for V and 3 bases for J; bases not matched to a gene: 4. DNA for the CDR3: TGCAGTGCTAGACTAACAGGGGTCTACGAGCAGTACTTC. Protein product: CSARLTGVYEQYF.

In this sample, this clonotype turned up a few times. V is TRBV7-9 and J is TRBJ2-1; D gene ambiguous. The CDR3 extends over 12 amino acids. V shed 5 bases and J shed 6 bases, with 8 bases lying between them. Germline V gene data show CDR1 as SEHNR and CDR2 as FQNEAQ (reference sequence). In DNA, the CDR3 is TGTGCCAGCAGCCATACCAGCAATGAGCAGTTCTTC. Translation gives CASSHTSNEQFF.

This clonotype was detected a few times. The chain is built from TRBV4-2 and TRBJ1-1; 11 bases fit TRBD1. The ends lost 5 bases at V and 3 bases at J; junction bases unmatched: 11. The CDR3 has 17 amino acids. CDR1 and CDR2 (germline): LGHNA, YNFKEQ. CDR3 amino acids: CASSSPGTGGYHTEAFF. CDR3 nucleotide sequence: TGTGCCAGCAGCTCCCCCGGGACAGGGGGTTACCACACTGAAGCTTTCTTT.

This chain connects TRBV29-1 to TRBJ2-1, with D possibly TRBD2 on 7 matching bases. The CDR3 runs 13 residues. The V gene lost 7 bases and the J gene lost 7 bases, with 17 bases spanning the gap. Germline CDR1 is SQVTM and CDR2 is ANQGSEA. Here the CDR3 DNA reads TGCAGCGCTCGGGGGGCTGAGTGGAATGAGCAGTTCTTC. It encodes CSARGAEWNEQFF.

This clonotype occurred many times. This chain uses TRBV12-3 or TRBV12-4 with TRBJ2-6; 7 bases agree with TRBD1. After removal of 2 bases from V and 0 bases from J, the junction contained 13 bases not matched to a gene. This CDR3 comprises 20 residues. The chain's CDR3 is CASSLSFWDRRNSGANVLTF. CDR3 coding DNA: TGTGCCAGCAGTTTAAGTTTTTGGGACAGAAGAAACTCTGGGGCCAACGTCCTGACTTTC.

Here the CDR3 reads CASTQTFGAEAFF. In nucleotides, the CDR3 is TGTGCCAGCACCCAGACATTCGGGGCCGAAGCTTTCTTT. V usage is TRBV7-9 and J usage is TRBJ1-1; maybe TRBD1 (5 bases). Per germline, CDR1 SEHNR and CDR2 FQNEAQ (reference sequence). The CDR3 is 13 residues long. V dropped 7 bases and J dropped 8 bases, with 17 bases sitting between them.

This clonotype was observed a handful of times. The chain has TRBV5-1 and TRBJ1-4, with 7 bases fitting TRBD1. CDR3 length equals 20 residues. V shed 3 bases, J shed 3 bases, and the junction held 20 bases outside the gene matches. Germline loops: CDR1 SGHRS, CDR2 YFSETQ. The CDR3: CASSSSKKTQGREANEKLFF. The CDR3 DNA follows: TGCGCCAGCAGCTCCTCCAAGAAAACACAGGGGAGGGAAGCTAATGAAAAACTGTTTTTT.

The chain uses TRBV12-3 or TRBV12-4 and TRBJ2-5; TRBD1 is a possible D gene (6 bases). Trimming took 2 bases from V and 3 from J, leaving 13 bases between them. The CDR3 totals 15 residues. In nucleotides, the CDR3 is TGTGCCAGCAGTTTAACCCGGGACATAGAAGAGACCCAGTACTTC. This gives the protein CASSLTRDIEETQYF.

This clonotype came up a few times. The chain is built from TRBV12-3 or TRBV12-4 and TRBJ2-7; D is possibly TRBD1 (6 bases). Trimming pared 6 bases from V and 0 bases from J, leaving 33 bases between. The CDR3 has 21 amino acids. The CDR3 DNA reads TGTGCCAGCAGCTTGTACCCCGAGGACGACGGAGACAGGAAAAACTCCTACGAGCAGTACTTC. It is translated as CASSLYPEDDGDRKNSYEQYF.

The J gene is TRBJ2-2, the V gene TRBV20-1; 12 nucleotides line up with TRBD2. Germline CDR1 reads DFQATT; CDR2 reads SNEGSKA (reference sequence). The CDR3 runs to 16 residues. V was pared by 3 bases and J by 0 bases, with 2 bases of the junction left unmatched. Here the CDR3 reads CSARTSGRANTGELFF. DNA for the CDR3: TGCAGTGCTAGGACTAGCGGGAGAGCGAACACCGGGGAGCTGTTTTTT.

This clonotype was recorded a few times. The chain is built from TRBV20-1 and TRBJ2-2; 9 bases fit TRBD2. With V trimmed by 3 bases and J by 7 bases, 6 bases remained unmatched. Germline assignment: CDR1 DFQATT and CDR2 SNEGSKA (reference sequence). This CDR3 spans 14 amino acids. Here the CDR3 reads CSARASSGDGELFF. For the CDR3, the DNA is TGCAGTGCTAGGGCATCTAGCGGGGACGGGGAGCTGTTTTTT.

In this sample, this clonotype turned up a few times. V gene TRBV4-2 combines with J gene TRBJ2-7, with 7 bases matching TRBD2. Germline V gene sequence: CDR1 LGHNA, CDR2 YNFKEQ. V trimming: 0 bases; J trimming: 2 bases; junction bases outside the gene matches: 4. The CDR3 runs to 15 residues. The CDR3 nucleotides are TGTGCCAGCAGCCAAGAGGCGGGAGCGACCTACGAGCAGTACTTC. Amino acids: CASSQEAGATYEQYF.

With respect to this clonotype: Being one base from a much bigger clone, this may be a read error. V usage is TRBV6-1 and J usage is TRBJ1-2, with TRBD1 identical over 7 bases. The V gene's germline CDR1 is MNHNS and CDR2 SASEGT. Unmatched junction bases numbered 0, after V lost 4 bases and J lost 4 bases. There are 12 residues in the CDR3. The DNA of the CDR3 is TGTGCCAGCAGTGCAGGGGGCTATGGCTACACCTTC. It specifies CASSAGGYGYTF.

This clonotype was seen a handful of times. The V and J genes are TRBV27 and TRBJ1-1; tentatively, D is TRBD1 (5 bases). Germline V gene lookup returns CDR1 MNHEY and CDR2 SMNVEV (reference sequence). The CDR3 consists of 13 residues. V lost 3 bases, J lost 5 bases, and 10 bases lay in between. CDR3 nucleotide sequence: TGTGCCAGCAGTTTCGGCAGGGTTACTGAAGCTTTCTTT. Protein: CASSFGRVTEAFF.

This chain links TRBV29-1 with TRBJ1-1, with 12 bases that match TRBD1. CDR1 and CDR2 (germline): SQVTM, ANQGSEA. V was pared by 7 bases and J by 8 bases, with 5 bases of the junction left unmatched. The CDR3 sequence is 12 residues long. In DNA, the CDR3 is TGCAGCGGCGGGACAGGGGGCTTAGAAGCTTTCTTT. Its protein is CSGGTGGLEAFF.

This clonotype was counted many times. V is TRBV5-6 and J is TRBJ2-3, with 7 nucleotides matching TRBD1. The CDR3 has 15 amino acids. Unmatched junction bases numbered 5, after V lost 4 bases and J lost 0 bases. Germline-derived CDR1 and CDR2 are SGHDT and YYEEEE. Here the CDR3 reads CASSGGQVSTDTQYF. DNA of the CDR3: TGTGCCAGCAGCGGCGGACAGGTCAGCACAGATACGCAGTATTTT.

This clonotype was counted only a few times. The chain is built from TRBV29-1 and TRBJ1-5; D remains unclear. The germline V and J ends were trimmed by 5 bases and 5 bases, with 16 bases remaining between them. Germline V gives CDR1 SQVTM, CDR2 ANQGSEA. This CDR3 has 14 amino acids. For the CDR3, the DNA is TGCAGCGTTCAAAACACGGGAAGGGATCAGCCCCAGCATTTT. Its protein product is CSVQNTGRDQPQHF. The full variable domain, completed using reference TRBV29-1 and TRBJ1-5, is SAVISQKPSRDICQRGTSLTIQCQVDSQVTMMFWYRQQPGQSLTLIATANQGSEATYESGFVIDKFPISRPNLTFSTLTVSNMSPEDSSIYLCSVQNTGRDQPQHFGDGTRLSIL.

This rearrangement joins TRBV3-1 to TRBJ1-1; TRBD1 might be the D (6 bases). CDR1 is LGHDT, CDR2 YNNKEL, per germline (reference sequence). CDR3 length: 15 residues. With 4 bases removed from V and 5 bases from J, the gap between germline ends came to 17 bases. For the CDR3, the DNA is TGTGCCAGCAGCCCCGGGACACCTACCGGGACTGAAGCTTTCTTT. Its translation is CASSPGTPTGTEAFF.

A few counts support this clonotype. The rearrangement joins TRBV29-1 to TRBJ2-7; D might be TRBD1 (6 bases). Trimming removed 3 bases at V and 2 bases at J, with 8 bases between. The germline V gene encodes CDR1 SQVTM and CDR2 ANQGSEA. The CDR3 extends over 12 amino acids. The CDR3 bases are TGCAGCGTTGAGGACAGAGCCTACGAGCAGTACTTC. Residues: CSVEDRAYEQYF.